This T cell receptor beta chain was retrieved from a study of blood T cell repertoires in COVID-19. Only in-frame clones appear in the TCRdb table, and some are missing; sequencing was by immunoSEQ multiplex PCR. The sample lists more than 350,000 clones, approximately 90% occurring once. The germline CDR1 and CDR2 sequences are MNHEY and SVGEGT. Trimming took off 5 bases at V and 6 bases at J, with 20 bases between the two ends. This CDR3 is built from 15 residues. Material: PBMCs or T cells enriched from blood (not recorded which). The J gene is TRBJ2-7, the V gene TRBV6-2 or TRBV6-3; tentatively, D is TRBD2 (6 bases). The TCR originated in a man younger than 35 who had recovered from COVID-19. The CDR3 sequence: CASSQPGLKWAEQYF. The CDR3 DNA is TGTGCCAGCAGTCAACCGGGACTGAAGTGGGCCGAGCAGTACTTC.